Each of the 18 T cell receptor beta chains below was sequenced from the same sample in a study of cytotoxic CD8 clonotypes in ibrutinib-treated CLL. Some clones are missing from TCRdb's copy, which holds only in-frame ones; the method was immunoSEQ multiplex PCR. This table has 100,000 to 150,000 clones, roughly 88% appearing once. The sequences come from PBMCs, collected after 24 months of ibrutinib treatment. All receptors come from a human donor with chronic lymphocytic leukemia.

V usage is TRBV5-4 and J usage is TRBJ1-4; tentatively, D is TRBD1 (5 bases). Germline V lookup: CDR1 SGHNT, CDR2 YYREEE (reference sequence). V was clipped by 4 bases and J by 3 bases, with 13 bases between them. The CDR3 extends over 15 amino acids. The CDR3 is CASSLRGVANEKLFF. As DNA, the CDR3 is TGTGCCAGCAGCCTGCGGGGGGTAGCTAATGAAAAACTGTTTTTT.

This sequence joins TRBV6-6 and TRBJ2-3; D unclear. The ends were cut back, 0 bases at V and 11 bases at J, with 6 bases in the middle. The germline gives CDR1 MNHNY, CDR2 SVGAGI (reference sequence). This CDR3 contains 11 residues. The CDR3 DNA reads TGTGCCAGCAGTTACTCATGGGGGCAGTATTTT. Protein sequence: CASSYSWGQYF.

This clone was seen more than once but under ten times. The rearrangement joins TRBV27 to TRBJ1-2; D is ambiguous. V was shortened by 10 bases and J by 1 base, with 16 bases between the two germline ends. The CDR3 consists of 14 residues. Germline V gives CDR1 MNHEY, CDR2 SMNVEV (reference sequence). Here the CDR3 DNA reads TGTGCCACTGCTAGGGCAGACTATAACTATGGCTACACCTTC. As protein: CATARADYNYGYTF.

V is TRBV2 and J is TRBJ1-4; 8 bases are a match to TRBD1. The trim removed 4 bases at V and 8 bases at J, leaving 6 bases unmatched. This CDR3 spans 14 amino acids. Germline V gene lookup returns CDR1 SNHLY and CDR2 FYNNEI. Here the CDR3 reads CASSGEQGGEKLFF. The CDR3 DNA reads as TGTGCCAGCAGTGGGGAACAGGGGGGAGAAAAACTGTTTTTT.

This chain joins TRBV21-1 and TRBJ2-7. TRBV21-1 is classified as a pseudogene. CDR3 length equals 12 residues. CDR3 in DNA: TGTGCCAGCAGCAAAGAGGCTTACGAGCAGTACTTC. As protein: CASSKEAYEQYF.

V usage is TRBV12-5 and J usage is TRBJ2-3, with TRBD1 matching 7 bases. Per the germline V gene, CDR1 is LGHNT and CDR2 is FRNRAP. This CDR3 has 16 amino acids. The J segment lost 5 bases and the V segment lost 1 base, leaving 9 bases of the junction unmatched. The CDR3 DNA reads as TGTGCTAGTGGTTTGGGACAGGGATCGTGGGGAGATACGCAGTATTTT. This translates into CASGLGQGSWGDTQYF.

This chain joins TRBV9 and TRBJ2-3; D unresolved. The CDR3 has 15 residues. Germline V lookup: CDR1 SGDLS, CDR2 YYNGEE. Trimming left V 0 bases short and J 0 bases short, with 8 bases between. The CDR3 region is CASSVARVSTDTQYF. CDR3 nucleotide sequence: TGTGCCAGCAGCGTAGCTAGGGTTAGCACAGATACGCAGTATTTT.

The gene calls are TRBV28 and TRBJ1-5, with D unclear. The CDR3 contains 15 residues. V was pared by 6 bases and J by 3 bases, with 15 bases between. Germline V CDR1 and CDR2: MDHEN, SYDVKM. CDR3: CASRVSGSLNQPQHF. Here the CDR3 DNA reads TGTGCCAGCAGGGTTTCCGGGTCCCTCAATCAGCCCCAGCATTTT.

CDR3 loop: CASSQTSGIFQETQYF. The CDR3 bases are TGCGCCAGCAGCCAGACAAGCGGGATCTTCCAAGAGACCCAGTACTTC. This chain joins TRBV4-1 and TRBJ2-5; 7 bases map to TRBD2. Germline V gene data show CDR1 as MGHRA and CDR2 as YSYEKL. This CDR3 contains 16 residues. Trimming cost V 3 bases and J 1 base; bases outside gene matches: 8.

There are a few counts of this clone. The chain recombines TRBV7-9 with TRBJ1-1; 11 bases fit TRBD1. This CDR3 has 15 residues. Germline V gene data show CDR1 as SEHNR and CDR2 as FQNEAQ (reference sequence). V gave up 4 bases and J gave up 5 bases; unmatched junction bases: 6. This CDR3 reads CASSSGQGARTEAFF. CDR3 nucleotide sequence: TGTGCCAGCAGCTCTGGACAGGGGGCCAGGACTGAAGCTTTCTTT.

The CDR3 DNA follows: TGTGCCAGCAGCAGGGGAGAAATGCGGGCAGATACGCAGTATTTT. This sequence encodes CASSRGEMRADTQYF. The genes are TRBV4-2 and TRBJ2-3, with D perhaps matching TRBD1 or TRBD2 (5 bases each). V was trimmed by 5 bases and J by 4 bases, leaving 16 bases between them. Looked up from germline, CDR1 is LGHNA and CDR2 is YNFKEQ. CDR3 size: 15 residues.

The sample holds a few counts of this clone. This sequence joins TRBV15 and TRBJ2-7; 7 nucleotides line up with TRBD1. Unmatched junction bases numbered 11, after V lost 0 bases and J lost 3 bases. Germline values: CDR1 LNHNV, CDR2 YYDKDF (reference sequence). This CDR3 contains 17 residues. CDR3: CATSRDRPPTGDYEQYF. In DNA, the CDR3 is TGTGCCACCAGCAGAGATCGCCCCCCTACAGGGGACTACGAGCAGTACTTC.

The gene calls are TRBV7-6 and TRBJ2-1; a weak D match, TRBD2 (5 bases). This CDR3 region has 15 residues. Germline V CDR1 and CDR2: SGHVS, FNYEAQ. Trimming removed 5 bases from V and 7 bases from J, with 18 bases in between. The CDR3 loop is CASSLRSGGLNEQFF. The CDR3 DNA follows: TGTGCCAGCAGCCTCAGAAGCGGAGGTCTGAATGAGCAGTTCTTC.

The chain joins TRBV5-8 to TRBJ1-1; no reliable D call. V was cut by 4 bases and J by 8 bases, with 9 bases left in between. The CDR3 is made up of 11 amino acids. The germline V gene has CDR1 SGHTS and CDR2 YDEGEE. CDR3 sequence reads: CASSRITEAFF. CDR3 nucleotide sequence: TGTGCCAGCAGCCGTATTACGGAAGCTTTCTTT.

The genes are TRBV30 and TRBJ2-3; the D is unclear. V lost 2 bases and J lost 2, with 2 bases in between. CDR3 length: 11 amino acids. In germline, CDR1 is GTSNPN, CDR2 SVGIG (reference sequence). The CDR3 sequence is CAWSFTDTQYF. CDR3 DNA sequence: TGTGCCTGGAGTTTCACAGATACGCAGTATTTT.

CDR3 sequence (DNA): TGTGCCAGCAGCCAAGATTTGGGACAGGGGGATGGCTACACCTTC. Amino acids: CASSQDLGQGDGYTF. This chain connects TRBV4-2 to TRBJ1-2; 11 nucleotides align to TRBD1. The V and J ends lost 0 bases and 6 bases, in that order; junction bases with no gene match: 3. Per germline, CDR1 LGHNA and CDR2 YNFKEQ. The CDR3 is made up of 15 amino acids.

The chain recombines TRBV28 with TRBJ1-6; D call uncertain. V lost 3 bases to trimming and J lost 6 bases, with 12 bases between them. The CDR3 totals 15 residues. In germline, CDR1 is MDHEN, CDR2 SYDVKM. The CDR3: CASSLEGRVNSPLHF. DNA for the CDR3: TGTGCCAGCAGTTTGGAAGGGAGGGTTAATTCACCCCTCCACTTT. Full variable domain (missing parts from reference TRBV28 and TRBJ1-6): DVKVTQSSRYLVKRTGEKVFLECVQDMDHENMFWYRQDPGLGLRLIYFSYDVKMKEKGDIPEGYSVSREKKERFSLILESASTNQTSMYLCASSLEGRVNSPLHFGNGTRLTVT.

The V call is TRBV28, the J call TRBJ1-3, with D hard to call. Looked up from germline, CDR1 is MDHEN and CDR2 is SYDVKM. The V end was cut by 5 bases, the J end by 4 bases, with 12 bases between. The CDR3 is 14 amino acids. This chain's CDR3 is CASSRWTEGNTIYF. The CDR3 bases are TGTGCCAGCAGTAGATGGACGGAGGGAAACACCATATATTTT.